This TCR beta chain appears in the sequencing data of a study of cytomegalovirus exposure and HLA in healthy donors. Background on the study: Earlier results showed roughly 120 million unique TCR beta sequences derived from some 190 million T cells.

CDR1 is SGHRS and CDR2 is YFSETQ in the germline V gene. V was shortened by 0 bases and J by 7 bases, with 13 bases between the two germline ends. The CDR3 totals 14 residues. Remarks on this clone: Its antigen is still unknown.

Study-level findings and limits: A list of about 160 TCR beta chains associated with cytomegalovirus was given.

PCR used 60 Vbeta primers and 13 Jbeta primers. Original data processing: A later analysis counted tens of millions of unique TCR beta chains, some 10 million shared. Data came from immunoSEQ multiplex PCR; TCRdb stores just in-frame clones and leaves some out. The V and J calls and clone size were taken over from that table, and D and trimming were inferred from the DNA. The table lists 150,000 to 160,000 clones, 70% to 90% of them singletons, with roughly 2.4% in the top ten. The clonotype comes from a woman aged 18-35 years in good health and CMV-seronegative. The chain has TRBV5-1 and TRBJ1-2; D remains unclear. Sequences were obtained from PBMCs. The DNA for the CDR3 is TGCGCCAGCAGCTTGGATGTGTCTCTCGGTGGCTACACCTTC. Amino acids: CASSLDVSLGGYTF. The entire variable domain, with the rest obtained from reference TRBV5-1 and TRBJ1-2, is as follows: KAGVTQTPRYLIKTRGQQVTLSCSPISGHRSVSWYQQTPGQGLQFLFEYFSETQRNKGNFPGRFSGRQFSNSRSEMNVSTLELGDSALYLCASSLDVSLGGYTFGSGTRLTVV.